This is a list of T cell receptor beta chains from one sample in a study of blood T cell repertoires in COVID-19. Sequencing was performed with immunoSEQ multiplex PCR; in TCRdb, only in-frame clones are kept and a portion is missing. The sample carries roughly 200,000 clones, 85% to 95% recorded once. Source material: peripheral blood. All receptors derive from a man aged 25 to 40 with COVID-19, enrolled during active disease. The CDR3 runs from the conserved cysteine through the conserved F or W. The order of the fields is V gene, clone size, D gene, J gene, CDR3 DNA, CDR3 protein. A D gene is named only where the DNA matches it firmly. Clone size appears in some rows only: once, few, many, or a class for an expanded clone.

v_call: TRBV20-1
clone_size: -
d_call: -
j_call: TRBJ1-3
cdr3_nt: TGCAGTGCTAGTAGGAGAAGCCCTGGAAACACCATATATTTT
cdr3_aa: CSASRRSPGNTIYF

v_call: TRBV9
clone_size: -
d_call: -
j_call: TRBJ1-6
cdr3_nt: TGTGCCAGCAGCCCCCGGCGGGGCTCCTATAATTCACCCCTCCACTTT
cdr3_aa: CASSPRRGSYNSPLHF

v_call: TRBV4-1
clone_size: -
d_call: TRBD1
j_call: TRBJ1-2
cdr3_nt: TGCGCCAGCAGCCAACACATTACAGGGGTTAGCTATGGCTACACCTTC
cdr3_aa: CASSQHITGVSYGYTF

v_call: TRBV19
clone_size: -
d_call: TRBD2
j_call: TRBJ2-3
cdr3_nt: TGTGCCAGTAGTCTTAGCGGGGGGGCAGTGACAGATACGCAGTATTTT
cdr3_aa: CASSLSGGAVTDTQYF

v_call: TRBV19
clone_size: -
d_call: -
j_call: TRBJ2-7
cdr3_nt: TGTGCCAGTAGTATTGGTTATACACTAACCTACGAGCAGTACTTC
cdr3_aa: CASSIGYTLTYEQYF

v_call: TRBV6-1
clone_size: once
d_call: TRBD1
j_call: TRBJ1-2
cdr3_nt: TGTGCCAGCAGTGAAGCGGGACAGGCCCTTAACTATGGCTACACCTTC
cdr3_aa: CASSEAGQALNYGYTF

v_call: TRBV19
clone_size: -
d_call: TRBD2
j_call: TRBJ2-1
cdr3_nt: TGTGCCTCGGGGCGGGGGGGCCCTGGCAATGAGCAGTTCTTC
cdr3_aa: CASGRGGPGNEQFF

v_call: TRBV19
clone_size: -
d_call: -
j_call: TRBJ1-1
cdr3_nt: TGTGCCAGTAGGGTACAGGGAATGAACACTGAAGCTTTCTTT
cdr3_aa: CASRVQGMNTEAFF

v_call: TRBV5-4
clone_size: -
d_call: TRBD2
j_call: TRBJ2-7
cdr3_nt: TGTGCCAGCAGCCGGGCGGGGGAGGAGCAGTACTTC
cdr3_aa: CASSRAGEEQYF

v_call: TRBV6-1
clone_size: -
d_call: TRBD1
j_call: TRBJ1-6
cdr3_nt: TGTGCCAGCAGTGAAGGGACAGGGAATTCACCCCTCCACTTT
cdr3_aa: CASSEGTGNSPLHF

v_call: TRBV25-1
clone_size: -
d_call: TRBD1
j_call: TRBJ2-7
cdr3_nt: TGTGCCAGCAGTGAAGGGGACAGAGGCGAGCAGTACTTC
cdr3_aa: CASSEGDRGEQYF

v_call: TRBV20-1
clone_size: -
d_call: -
j_call: TRBJ2-7
cdr3_nt: TGCAGTGCTAGCTCAGGGCACGAGCAGTACTTC
cdr3_aa: CSASSGHEQYF

v_call: TRBV6-5
clone_size: -
d_call: TRBD1
j_call: TRBJ1-2
cdr3_nt: TGTGCCAGCAATCAAGTAGGGGGCCCCCTCTATGGCTACACCTTC
cdr3_aa: CASNQVGGPLYGYTF

v_call: TRBV25-1
clone_size: -
d_call: -
j_call: TRBJ1-5
cdr3_nt: TGTGCCAGCAGTGATCAGGACGGGGGGGAACCCCAGCATTTT
cdr3_aa: CASSDQDGGEPQHF

v_call: TRBV10-3
clone_size: -
d_call: TRBD1
j_call: TRBJ1-3
cdr3_nt: TGTGCCATCAGTGAGTCAGGGGGCGCTTCAGGAAACACCATATATTTT
cdr3_aa: CAISESGGASGNTIYF

v_call: TRBV10-3
clone_size: -
d_call: TRBD2
j_call: TRBJ2-1
cdr3_nt: TGTGCCATCTTAGAGCGGGGGGGCCTCGGTGAGCAGTTCTTC
cdr3_aa: CAILERGGLGEQFF

v_call: TRBV27
clone_size: -
d_call: -
j_call: TRBJ2-5
cdr3_nt: TGTGCCAGCACCCACGGGGGAGGAGGGGGCATCGAGACCCAGTACTTC
cdr3_aa: CASTHGGGGGIETQYF

v_call: TRBV6-5
clone_size: -
d_call: -
j_call: TRBJ2-1
cdr3_nt: TGTGCCAGCAGTTCGACTCCCCTGGATGAGCAGTTCTTC
cdr3_aa: CASSSTPLDEQFF

v_call: TRBV7-6
clone_size: -
d_call: TRBD1
j_call: TRBJ2-1
cdr3_nt: TGTGCCAGCAGCCCGACAGGGGGCTCCTACAATGAGCAGTTCTTC
cdr3_aa: CASSPTGGSYNEQFF

v_call: TRBV11-2
clone_size: -
d_call: TRBD2
j_call: TRBJ2-1
cdr3_nt: TGTGCCAGCAGCTCCCTCCGCGGGGGAGGTAATGAGCAGTTCTTC
cdr3_aa: CASSSLRGGGNEQFF

v_call: TRBV11-3
clone_size: -
d_call: -
j_call: TRBJ1-1
cdr3_nt: TGTGCCAGCAGCCGCGGGCCCTCACAACGGGCTTTCTTT
cdr3_aa: CASSRGPSQRAFF

v_call: TRBV7-2
clone_size: -
d_call: -
j_call: TRBJ1-2
cdr3_nt: TGTGCCAGCAGCGCAGTTAACTATGGCTACACCTTC
cdr3_aa: CASSAVNYGYTF

v_call: TRBV9
clone_size: -
d_call: -
j_call: TRBJ2-6
cdr3_nt: TGTGCCAGCTCCAATCGAGGACAGGACTACTGGACCATCTCTGGGGCCAACGTCCTGACTTTC
cdr3_aa: CASSNRGQDYWTISGANVLTF

v_call: TRBV7-9
clone_size: -
d_call: TRBD1
j_call: TRBJ2-2
cdr3_nt: TGTGCCAGCAGCCACCCGGACAGGGGGAACACCGGGGAGCTGTTTTTT
cdr3_aa: CASSHPDRGNTGELFF

v_call: TRBV6-5
clone_size: -
d_call: -
j_call: TRBJ1-3
cdr3_nt: TGTGCCAGCAGTTACAGCGACGGAAACACCATATATTTT
cdr3_aa: CASSYSDGNTIYF

v_call: TRBV5-1
clone_size: -
d_call: TRBD1
j_call: TRBJ1-1
cdr3_nt: TGCGCCAGCAGCTTCCAATCCAACAGGGGCGCTGAAGCTTTCTTT
cdr3_aa: CASSFQSNRGAEAFF

v_call: TRBV10-2
clone_size: -
d_call: TRBD1
j_call: TRBJ2-6
cdr3_nt: TGCGCCAGCAGTGACCAACAGGGGCTCTCTGGGGCCAACGTCCTGACTTTC
cdr3_aa: CASSDQQGLSGANVLTF

v_call: TRBV12-1
clone_size: -
d_call: -
j_call: TRBJ2-5
cdr3_nt: TGTGCCAGCACCCCACTTGTGCCGGGGAGCCAAGAGACCCAGTACTTC
cdr3_aa: CASTPLVPGSQETQYF

v_call: TRBV7-9
clone_size: -
d_call: -
j_call: TRBJ1-2
cdr3_nt: TGTGCCAGCAGCTTACCCCGGATACTAGGTGGCTACACCTTC
cdr3_aa: CASSLPRILGGYTF

v_call: TRBV5-1
clone_size: -
d_call: TRBD1
j_call: TRBJ2-7
cdr3_nt: TGCGCCAGCAGCTTGGGAGGGACAGCAGTCTACGAGCAGTACTTC
cdr3_aa: CASSLGGTAVYEQYF

v_call: TRBV5-1
clone_size: -
d_call: TRBD1
j_call: TRBJ2-5
cdr3_nt: TGCGCCAGCAGCTTGGGGGGGACAGGGGCGTACCAAGAGACCCAGTACTTC
cdr3_aa: CASSLGGTGAYQETQYF

v_call: TRBV3-1/TRBV3-2
clone_size: -
d_call: TRBD1
j_call: TRBJ1-3
cdr3_nt: TGTGCCAGCAGCCAAGATCCAGGGGGACTAAACACCATATATTTT
cdr3_aa: CASSQDPGGLNTIYF

v_call: TRBV6-2/TRBV6-3
clone_size: -
d_call: -
j_call: TRBJ1-2
cdr3_nt: TGTGCCAGCACCCCGAGGTCCGGGAATGGCTACACCTTC
cdr3_aa: CASTPRSGNGYTF

v_call: TRBV7-7
clone_size: -
d_call: TRBD2
j_call: TRBJ2-3
cdr3_nt: TGTGCCAGCAGCCCTGGACTAGCGGGGAGCACAGATACGCAGTATTTT
cdr3_aa: CASSPGLAGSTDTQYF

v_call: TRBV10-1
clone_size: -
d_call: TRBD1
j_call: TRBJ2-2
cdr3_nt: TGCGCCAGCGGAACAGGGGGCGACACCGGGGAGCTGTTTTTT
cdr3_aa: CASGTGGDTGELFF

v_call: TRBV6-2/TRBV6-3
clone_size: -
d_call: -
j_call: TRBJ1-5
cdr3_nt: TGTGCCAGCAGTACTCAGGGGTTGGGCAATCAGCCCCAGCATTTT
cdr3_aa: CASSTQGLGNQPQHF

v_call: TRBV3-1/TRBV3-2
clone_size: -
d_call: -
j_call: TRBJ1-3
cdr3_nt: TGTGCCAGCAGCCAAGGGACTGGACCTGGAAACACCATATATTTT
cdr3_aa: CASSQGTGPGNTIYF

v_call: TRBV30
clone_size: -
d_call: -
j_call: TRBJ1-1
cdr3_nt: TGTGCCTGGAGTCGGACAGAGAACACTGAAGCTTTCTTT
cdr3_aa: CAWSRTENTEAFF

v_call: TRBV7-2
clone_size: -
d_call: TRBD2
j_call: TRBJ2-3
cdr3_nt: TGTGCCAGCAGTCGGGGGGGCCGCACAGATACGCAGTATTTT
cdr3_aa: CASSRGGRTDTQYF

v_call: TRBV25-1
clone_size: -
d_call: -
j_call: TRBJ2-5
cdr3_nt: TGTGCCAGCAGTGATGTTTCGGGGGACAGCCTTCAGGAGACCCAGTACTTC
cdr3_aa: CASSDVSGDSLQETQYF

v_call: TRBV2
clone_size: -
d_call: -
j_call: TRBJ1-6
cdr3_nt: TGTGCCAGCAGTCCCGAGTTGTCCTATAATTCACCCCTCCACTTT
cdr3_aa: CASSPELSYNSPLHF

v_call: TRBV2
clone_size: -
d_call: -
j_call: TRBJ1-6
cdr3_nt: TGTGCCAGCAGTTCCGGTAGCTCCTATAATTCACCCCTCCACTTT
cdr3_aa: CASSSGSSYNSPLHF

v_call: TRBV5-4
clone_size: -
d_call: -
j_call: TRBJ2-7
cdr3_nt: TGTGCCAGCAGCTTGGCCTTGCGTCCGTACGAGCAGTACTTC
cdr3_aa: CASSLALRPYEQYF

v_call: TRBV7-6
clone_size: -
d_call: TRBD1
j_call: TRBJ2-5
cdr3_nt: TGTGCCAGCAGCATTCTGACAGGGGAGTTATCAGAGACCCAGTACTTC
cdr3_aa: CASSILTGELSETQYF

v_call: TRBV10-1
clone_size: -
d_call: TRBD2
j_call: TRBJ2-1
cdr3_nt: TGCGCCAGCAGCCGCAAGACTAGCGGGAGGTACAATGAGCAGTTCTTC
cdr3_aa: CASSRKTSGRYNEQFF

v_call: TRBV5-1
clone_size: -
d_call: TRBD2
j_call: TRBJ2-1
cdr3_nt: TGCGCCAGCAGCTTGGCCGGGCTAGCGGGCGGGGATGAGCAGTTCTTC
cdr3_aa: CASSLAGLAGGDEQFF

v_call: TRBV9
clone_size: -
d_call: -
j_call: TRBJ1-5
cdr3_nt: TGTGCCAGCAGCCCGGACGGACTTAGCAATCAGCCCCAGCATTTT
cdr3_aa: CASSPDGLSNQPQHF

v_call: TRBV5-1
clone_size: once
d_call: TRBD1
j_call: TRBJ1-6
cdr3_nt: TGCGCCAGCGCCACCGGGACAGTCAATTCACCCCTCCACTTT
cdr3_aa: CASATGTVNSPLHF

v_call: TRBV18
clone_size: -
d_call: -
j_call: TRBJ2-3
cdr3_nt: TGTGCCAGCTCACCCTACAGGGAAGCCACAGATACGCAGTATTTT
cdr3_aa: CASSPYREATDTQYF

v_call: TRBV3-1/TRBV3-2
clone_size: -
d_call: TRBD2
j_call: TRBJ2-5
cdr3_nt: TGTGCCAGCAGCCGAGGGACTACCCAAGAGACCCAGTACTTC
cdr3_aa: CASSRGTTQETQYF